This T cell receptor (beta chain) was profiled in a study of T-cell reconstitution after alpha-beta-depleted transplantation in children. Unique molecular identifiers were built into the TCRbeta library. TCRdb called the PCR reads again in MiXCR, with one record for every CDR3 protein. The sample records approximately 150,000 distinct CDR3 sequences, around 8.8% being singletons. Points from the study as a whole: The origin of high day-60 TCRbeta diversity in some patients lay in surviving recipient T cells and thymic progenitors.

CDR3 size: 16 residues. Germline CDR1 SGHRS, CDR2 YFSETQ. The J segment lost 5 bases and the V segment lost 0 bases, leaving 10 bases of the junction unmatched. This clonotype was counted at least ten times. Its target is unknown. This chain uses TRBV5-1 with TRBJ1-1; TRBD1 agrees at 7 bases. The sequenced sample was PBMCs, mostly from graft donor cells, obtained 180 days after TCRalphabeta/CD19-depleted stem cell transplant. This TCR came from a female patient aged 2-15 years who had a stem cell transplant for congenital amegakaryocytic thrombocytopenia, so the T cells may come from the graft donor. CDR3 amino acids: CASSLERGRLGTEAFF. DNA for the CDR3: TGCGCCAGCAGCTTGGAGAGGGGGCGGCTTGGGACTGAAGCTTTCTTT.